Included here is one T cell receptor (beta chain) sequence, with context. The entry originates in a study of blood T cell repertoires in COVID-19. V gave up 4 bases and J gave up 0 bases; unmatched junction bases: 5. Germline V CDR1 and CDR2: MDHEN, SYDVKM. This CDR3 has 15 amino acids. Clones were read by immunoSEQ multiplex PCR, and TCRdb kept only the in-frame ones, dropping some. The sample yields fewer than 150,000 clones, roughly 80% seen once. The sample was peripheral blood. The TCR was taken from a human donor in a cohort sampled during active COVID-19. V usage is TRBV28 and J usage is TRBJ1-1, with 7 bases matching TRBD1. CDR3 DNA: TGTGCCAGCAGTTCGCTACAGGGGCTGAACACTGAAGCTTTCTTT. Amino acid sequence: CASSSLQGLNTEAFF.